The 11 T cell receptor beta chains below come from one sample, sequenced in a study of blood T cell repertoires in COVID-19. Profiled with immunoSEQ multiplex PCR; TCRdb holds only in-frame clones, not every one. In the table there are about 210,000 clones, 92% of which are singletons. Sample: peripheral blood. These receptors all stem from a man under 40 with acute or convalescent COVID-19.

The chain carries TRBV28 and TRBJ2-1, with D possibly TRBD2 on 6 matching bases. Germline CDR1 and CDR2: MDHEN and SYDVKM. V lost 3 bases and J lost 3, with 15 bases in between. CDR3 size: 16 residues. DNA of the CDR3: TGTGCCAGCAGTTTGCCCGCGGCGGGGTTCTACAATGAGCAGTTCTTC. This sequence encodes CASSLPAAGFYNEQFF.

The chain joins TRBV3-1 (or the pseudogene TRBV3-2) to TRBJ1-2; D call uncertain. Trimming took off 5 bases at V and 7 bases at J, with 11 bases between the two ends. Germline-derived CDR1 and CDR2 are LGHDT and YNNKEL (reference sequence). This CDR3 is built from 12 residues. CDR3 protein: CASSFSGVGYTF. The CDR3 bases are TGTGCCAGCAGCTTCTCAGGTGTTGGCTACACCTTC.

The chain carries TRBV7-9 and TRBJ2-3, with 11 positions matching TRBD2. The CDR3 runs 16 residues. V was pared by 5 bases and J by 0 bases, with 4 bases of the junction left unmatched. CDR1 SEHNR and CDR2 FQNEAQ come from the germline V gene (reference sequence). The CDR3 bases are TGTGCCAGCAGCCGTAGCGGGAGGGATAGCACAGATACGCAGTATTTT. This encodes CASSRSGRDSTDTQYF.

V is TRBV6-6 and J is TRBJ2-7, with 8 bases aligning to TRBD1. Germline values: CDR1 MNHNY, CDR2 SVGAGI (reference sequence). The CDR3 covers 18 residues. The trim removed 5 bases at V and 1 base at J, leaving 16 bases unmatched. The DNA of the CDR3 is TGTGCCAGCAGTCAGGGGGCGCCCCGGGCTAGCCGGTCCTACGAGCAGTACTTC. Protein sequence: CASSQGAPRASRSYEQYF.

V and J are TRBV28 and TRBJ1-1; TRBD1 aligns across 9 bases. The germline V gene has CDR1 MDHEN and CDR2 SYDVKM. V lost 6 bases and J lost 6; bases outside the gene matches: 11. CDR3 length equals 15 residues. CDR3 residues: CASSATTGGFAEAFF. CDR3 coding DNA: TGTGCCAGCAGCGCTACAACAGGGGGCTTCGCTGAAGCTTTCTTT.

The genes are TRBV18 and TRBJ2-7; 12 bases line up with TRBD1. The CDR3 extends over 16 amino acids. The V gene's germline CDR1 is KGHSH and CDR2 LQKENI. Trimming removed 3 bases from V and 0 bases from J; junction bases left unmatched: 3. CDR3 in amino acids: CASSPRDRGLSYEQYF. In nucleotides, the CDR3 is TGTGCCAGCTCACCCAGGGACAGGGGGCTCTCCTACGAGCAGTACTTC.

The chain employs TRBV5-1 and TRBJ2-7, with 9 bases matching TRBD2. From germline, CDR1 is SGHRS and CDR2 YFSETQ. The CDR3 runs to 16 residues. The V segment lost 4 bases and the J segment 7 bases; nucleotides outside the gene matches: 15. CDR3 region: CASSLSLAGLVDEQYF. In DNA form, the CDR3 reads TGCGCCAGCAGCCTCTCCCTAGCGGGATTAGTAGATGAGCAGTACTTC.

The chain is built from TRBV19 and TRBJ2-1, with 11 bases aligning to TRBD2. This CDR3 has 15 amino acids. Germline V gene lookup returns CDR1 LNHDA and CDR2 SQIVND (reference sequence). V lost 1 base and J lost 7; bases outside the gene matches: 3. CDR3 sequence reads: CASSIALAGGNEQFF. The CDR3, as DNA: TGTGCCAGTAGTATAGCTCTAGCGGGGGGTAATGAGCAGTTCTTC.

This chain links TRBV6-5 with TRBJ2-7; 9 nucleotides match TRBD1. This CDR3 is built from 15 residues. V shed 10 bases, J shed 3 bases, and the junction held 13 bases outside the gene matches. Germline values: CDR1 MNHEY, CDR2 SVGAGI. The CDR3 reads CAITRAGQGNYEQYF. The CDR3 DNA sequence: TGTGCCATTACGAGGGCGGGACAGGGAAACTACGAGCAGTACTTC.

The chain is built from TRBV7-2 and TRBJ1-2; D call uncertain. The V end lost 5 bases, the J end lost 3 bases, and 22 bases lay between the germline ends. CDR3 size: 17 residues. Looked up from germline, CDR1 is SGHTA and CDR2 is FQGNSA. CDR3 nucleotide sequence: TGTGCCAGCAGCCCTGCTCTTCTCCGAAGGGAGTACTATGGCTACACCTTC. It codes for CASSPALLRREYYGYTF.

This clone was counted only a few times. The rearrangement uses TRBV28 and TRBJ2-6; 11 bases are a match to TRBD1. The germline CDR1 and CDR2 sequences are MDHEN and SYDVKM. This CDR3 spans 18 amino acids. V trimming: 7 bases; J trimming: 4 bases; junction bases outside the gene matches: 12. CDR3 loop: CASKISGQGGLGANVLTF. The CDR3 DNA sequence: TGTGCCAGCAAGATTTCGGGACAGGGGGGTCTCGGGGCCAACGTCCTGACTTTC.